Each of the 25 T cell receptor beta chains below was sequenced from the same sample in a study of blood T cells in healthy people across ages. Primers used in a second PCR of roughly 6 to 12 cycles were a sample-barcoded 5' primer and a J-beta primer mix. TCRdb analysed the 5' RACE reads with MiXCR anew, one entry per CDR3 protein. The profile shows fewer than 2 million distinct CDR3 sequences, 35% to 50% of them singletons. The sample was blood. The receptors derive from a human donor in good health.

The chain recombines TRBV20-1 with TRBJ1-1; D perhaps matches TRBD1 (6 bases). Looked up from germline, CDR1 is DFQATT and CDR2 is SNEGSKA (reference sequence). CDR3 length equals 14 residues. V shed 6 bases and J shed 3 bases, with 17 bases lying between them. CDR3 sequence (DNA): TGCAGTGCCCACTCGGGGAGGGGGGACACTGAAGCTTTCTTT. Amino acid sequence: CSAHSGRGDTEAFF.

This clonotype came up a few times. The V gene is TRBV5-1, the J gene TRBJ2-5; TRBD2 might be the D (5 bases). Germline V CDR1 and CDR2: SGHRS, YFSETQ. This CDR3 comprises 15 residues. V was pared by 2 bases and J by 3 bases, with 14 bases between. DNA of the CDR3: TGCGCCAGCAGCTTTAGGACTCAATCCAAAGAGACCCAGTACTTC. Protein: CASSFRTQSKETQYF.

This clonotype was recorded a few times. This chain connects TRBV7-8 to TRBJ1-1; perhaps TRBD1 as D (6 bases). Per germline, CDR1 SGHVS and CDR2 FQNEAQ. V lost 4 bases, J lost 1 base, and 13 bases lay in between. The CDR3 consists of 15 residues. The CDR3 DNA reads TGTGCCAGCAGCTCCAGCACGACAGGGAACACTGAAGCTTTCTTT. It encodes CASSSSTTGNTEAFF.

This clonotype was recorded only once. The chain is built from TRBV20-1 and TRBJ2-5; 8 nucleotides align to TRBD1. The J segment lost 2 bases and the V segment lost 5 bases, leaving 13 bases of the junction unmatched. CDR3 size: 16 residues. Germline CDR1 reads DFQATT; CDR2 reads SNEGSKA (reference sequence). This CDR3 is CSARTGGPIIQETQYF. CDR3 bases: TGCAGTGCTCGTACAGGGGGTCCAATAATTCAAGAGACCCAGTACTTC.

The CDR3 spells CATSSGWNQPQHF. For the CDR3, the DNA is TGTGCCACCAGCTCAGGGTGGAATCAGCCCCAGCATTTT. The rearrangement uses TRBV24-1 and TRBJ1-5; D might be TRBD1 (5 bases). From germline, CDR1 is KGHDR and CDR2 SFDVKD. This CDR3 region has 13 residues. V lost 7 bases and J lost 4, with 10 bases in between.

Notes on this clonotype: A much larger clone differs by one base, so this may be a read error. V is TRBV7-2 and J is TRBJ1-4; 9 bases map to TRBD1. The CDR3 is 14 residues long. Per germline, CDR1 SGHTA and CDR2 FQGNSA. The DNA for the CDR3 is TGTGCCAGCAGCCGGGACAGGGCGAATGGAAAACTGTTTTTT. It translates to CASSRDRANGKLFF. Full variable domain (missing parts from reference TRBV7-2 and TRBJ1-4): GAGVSQSPSNKVTEKGKDVELRCDPISGHTALYWYRQSLGQGLEFLIYFQGNSAPDKSGLPSDRFSAERTGGSVSTLTIQRTQQEDSAVYLCASSRDRANGKLFFGSGTQLSVL.

This clonotype was counted between two and nine times. The chain employs TRBV10-3 and TRBJ2-1; D unclear. Deletions cut 8 bases from V and 6 bases from J, with 11 bases between. This CDR3 spans 12 amino acids. The germline V gene encodes CDR1 ENHRY and CDR2 SYGVKD. The CDR3 is CAIGSATNEQFF. The CDR3 coding sequence is TGTGCCATCGGCTCAGCGACCAATGAGCAGTTCTTC.

As concerns this clonotype: An end of the junction does not agree with germline; a read error may underlie this. The V gene is TRBV12-3 or TRBV12-4, the J gene TRBJ1-6; unclear D gene. The CDR3 loop spans 16 amino acids. The CDR3 DNA sequence: TGTGCCAGCAGCTTAGGGTTACAGTGGAATAATTCACCCCTCCACTTT. It encodes CASSLGLQWNNSPLHF.

The chain is built from TRBV28 and TRBJ1-5; possibly TRBD1 for D (6 bases). Trimming left V 4 bases short and J 2 bases short, with 15 bases between. Germline CDR1 MDHEN, CDR2 SYDVKM. This CDR3 region has 16 residues. CDR3 protein: CASSYEGGRGNQPQHF. CDR3 DNA: TGTGCCAGCAGTTACGAGGGGGGGCGAGGCAATCAGCCCCAGCATTTT.

This clonotype has more than one count but fewer than ten. The chain is built from TRBV5-5 and TRBJ1-4; 7 nucleotides agree with TRBD1. Germline loops: CDR1 SGHKS, CDR2 YYEKEE (reference sequence). Trimming at V came to 2 bases and at J to 7 bases, leaving 5 bases not matched to a gene. The CDR3 has 14 residues. The CDR3 loop reads CASSFLTGIEKLFF. The CDR3 DNA is TGTGCCAGCAGCTTCTTGACAGGGATTGAAAAACTGTTTTTT.

The sample holds a few counts of this clonotype. The genes are TRBV11-3 and TRBJ2-1; D is unclear. V was cut by 2 bases and J by 8 bases, with 7 bases left in between. The CDR3 extends over 12 amino acids. The germline gives CDR1 SGHNT, CDR2 YENEEA. CDR3 sequence reads: CASSLPRYEQFF. The CDR3 DNA is TGTGCCAGCAGCTTACCCCGGTATGAGCAGTTCTTC.

This chain uses TRBV3-1 with TRBJ2-7, with TRBD1 matching over 9 bases. V trimming: 1 base; J trimming: 3 bases; junction bases outside the gene matches: 4. This CDR3 region has 15 residues. Germline loops: CDR1 LGHDT, CDR2 YNNKEL (reference sequence). CDR3 protein: CASSQARTGDYEQYF. The CDR3, as DNA: TGTGCCAGCAGCCAAGCTAGGACAGGGGACTACGAGCAGTACTTC.

This clonotype was recorded a few times. The chain has TRBV11-1 and TRBJ1-6; 7 bases agree with TRBD1. J lost 7 bases, V lost 0 bases, and 9 bases had no gene match. CDR1 is SGHAT and CDR2 is FQDESV in the germline V gene (reference sequence). The CDR3 covers 17 residues. The CDR3 protein is CASSLALTGTVNSPLHF. As DNA, the CDR3 is TGTGCCAGCAGCTTAGCGTTAACCGGGACAGTAAATTCACCCCTCCACTTT.

This clonotype was detected many times. This chain joins TRBV28 and TRBJ2-2; D ambiguous. The V and J ends lost 3 bases and 5 bases respectively, with 4 bases between them. Germline CDR1 and CDR2: MDHEN and SYDVKM. This CDR3 is built from 12 residues. CDR3 DNA sequence: TGTGCCAGCAGTTTGAGGACCGGGGAGCTGTTTTTT. Encoded protein: CASSLRTGELFF.

This clonotype was counted a few times. J is TRBJ2-5 and V is TRBV20-1; 11 bases are shared with TRBD2. Germline V gene lookup returns CDR1 DFQATT and CDR2 SNEGSKA (reference sequence). The J segment lost 2 bases and the V segment lost 4 bases, leaving 9 bases of the junction unmatched. The CDR3 spans 16 residues. CDR3 residues: CSANSPLAGAQETQYF. Here the CDR3 DNA reads TGCAGTGCTAACTCCCCACTAGCGGGGGCTCAAGAGACCCAGTACTTC.

About this clonotype itself: At one end the junction does not follow the germline gene, possibly because of a read error. The rearrangement joins TRBV11-2 to TRBJ2-7; D gene uncertain. CDR3 size: 14 residues. The V gene's germline CDR1 is SGHAT and CDR2 FQNNGV. The CDR3 DNA sequence: TGTGCCTGCAGCCCGCCCGCGCACCAATGGGAGCAGTACTTC. This translates into CACSPPAHQWEQYF.

In its sample, this clonotype was seen once. The chain has TRBV5-1 and TRBJ2-5; TRBD2 aligns across 8 bases. Germline CDR1 is SGHRS and CDR2 is YFSETQ. The J segment lost 3 bases and the V segment lost 4 bases, leaving 5 bases of the junction unmatched. The CDR3 runs to 14 residues. The CDR3 bases are TGCGCCAGCAGCCACTTGACTAGCGAAGAGACCCAGTACTTC. Translated, it gives CASSHLTSEETQYF.

Only a few counts were recorded for this clonotype. The gene calls are TRBV10-2 and TRBJ2-7; TRBD1 matches 7 bases. Trimming at V came to 4 bases and at J to 0 bases, leaving 6 bases not matched to a gene. Germline V gene data show CDR1 as WSHSY and CDR2 as SAAADI. This CDR3 is built from 15 residues. The CDR3 reads CASSVAGTVSYEQYF. The CDR3 region has the DNA TGCGCCAGCAGTGTAGCCGGGACAGTCTCCTACGAGCAGTACTTC.

This clonotype was observed a few times. This chain joins TRBV7-9 and TRBJ1-2; no clear D. CDR3 length: 13 amino acids. Trimming shortened V by 3 bases and J by 4 bases, and 9 bases separated the two germline ends. Germline CDR1 is SEHNR and CDR2 is FQNEAQ (reference sequence). CDR3 residues: CASSFGVFYGYTF. The CDR3 nucleotides read TGTGCCAGCAGCTTTGGGGTCTTCTATGGCTACACCTTC.

V and J are TRBV28 and TRBJ1-6, with 11 nucleotides matching TRBD1. CDR1 is MDHEN, CDR2 SYDVKM, per germline. With 6 bases clipped from V and 7 bases from J, the junction kept 5 bases outside the gene matches. This CDR3 has 15 amino acids. DNA for the CDR3: TGTGCCAGCAGAGTAAGGGACAGGGGGAATTCACCCCTCCACTTT. It is translated as CASRVRDRGNSPLHF.

This clonotype was observed a few times. This chain links TRBV7-2 with TRBJ1-2; D gene ambiguous. The CDR3 has 14 amino acids. Germline V gene lookup returns CDR1 SGHTA and CDR2 FQGNSA. The germline V and J ends were trimmed by 1 base and 7 bases, with 13 bases remaining between them. This CDR3 is CASSLESSHRGYTF. Here the CDR3 DNA reads TGTGCCAGCAGCTTAGAGAGTAGCCATCGTGGCTACACCTTC.

This chain joins TRBV7-8 and TRBJ1-1; D gene ambiguous. CDR3 length: 13 residues. Between the trimmed V and J ends, which lost 4 bases and 7 bases, there was a span of 13 bases. Looked up from germline, CDR1 is SGHVS and CDR2 is FQNEAQ. CDR3 sequence (DNA): TGTGCCAGCAGCTCCCGGATGGCTGTTGAAGCTTTCTTT. The encoded protein is CASSSRMAVEAFF.

This chain connects TRBV28 to TRBJ1-2; TRBD1 is a possible D gene (6 bases). Per germline, CDR1 MDHEN and CDR2 SYDVKM. The CDR3 is made up of 14 amino acids. The V gene lost 6 bases and the J gene lost 6 bases, with 17 bases spanning the gap. The CDR3 DNA reads as TGTGCCAGCAGCTACACCCCAGGGGTGGATGGCTACACCTTC. Protein: CASSYTPGVDGYTF.

A word on this clonotype: A junction end diverges from the germline sequence, so it may reflect a read error. The V gene is TRBV7-9, the J gene TRBJ1-2; 7 bases map to TRBD1. This CDR3 has 13 amino acids. The germline CDR1 and CDR2 sequences are SEHNR and FQNEAQ (reference sequence). This chain's CDR3 is CAGSREGANGYTF. In DNA form, the CDR3 reads TGTGCCGGCAGCAGGGAGGGGGCGAATGGCTACACCTTC.

The chain is built from TRBV20-1 and TRBJ2-1, with TRBD1 matching 7 bases. V shed 1 base and J 8 bases; nucleotides not matched to a gene: 8. The CDR3 loop spans 14 amino acids. The germline V gene has CDR1 DFQATT and CDR2 SNEGSKA (reference sequence). The CDR3 DNA is TGCAGTGCTAGAGGGAAGACAGGGCTCCATGAGCAGTTCTTC. Translating it yields CSARGKTGLHEQFF.